This T cell receptor beta chain was identified during a study of T-cell memory formation after mild COVID-19. The wider study: Each donor largely had its own TCR clusters.

TCRdb passed the 5' RACE reads through MiXCR, listing each CDR3 protein once. The table has around 250,000 distinct CDR3 sequences, roughly 10% seen once; the top ten hold 22%. This clonotype was detected a few times. The CDR3 loop spans 15 amino acids. CDR1 is SEHNR, CDR2 FQNEAQ, per germline (reference sequence). V was pared by 5 bases and J by 1 base, with 14 bases between. The genes are TRBV7-9 and TRBJ1-1; a possible D gene is TRBD1 (5 bases). The receptor's source is a man aged 18 to 29 who had mild COVID-19 (a few samples of this study predate the infection). Cell type and time point are not known. Sample: PBMCs or a T cell subset sorted from them (not recorded which). In nucleotides, the CDR3 is TGTGCCAGCAGCCGGGACGGCGAGGGGAACACTGAAGCTTTCTTT. Residues: CASSRDGEGNTEAFF.